This TCR beta chain emerged from a study of vaccination and CD4 T cells after COVID-19. Regarding the study as a whole: Post-vaccination, and not before, a median around 86% of reactive clones appeared in convalescent patients.

A few counts support this clonotype. Its antigen is unidentified. An Oncomine TCR Beta short-read assay was used to sequence the DNA from cultured CD4+ T cells. Cultured CD4+ T cells were the source of extracted genomic DNA. Using its own MiXCR run on the PCR reads, TCRdb lists one record per CDR3 protein. The table has more than 15,000 distinct CDR3 sequences, roughly 50% seen once. The germline V gene encodes CDR1 DFQATT and CDR2 SNEGSKA (reference sequence). The CDR3 covers 16 residues. Trimming shortened V by 0 bases and J by 4 bases, and 16 bases separated the two germline ends. Treatment given: roughly 10-day PBMC culture with coronavirus spike peptide pools or control peptides (ViraFEST assay). ViraFEST stimulated the growth of antigen-specific T cells using peptide pools and subsequently profiled their TCRs by sequencing.

This material consisted of CD4+ T cells from blood, cultured in vitro, taken before SARS-CoV-2 vaccination. The TCR originated in a human donor who had recovered from COVID-19. The chain joins TRBV20-1 to TRBJ1-5, with a possible D match to TRBD1 (5 bases). The CDR3 spells CSARDPMDISNQPQHF. CDR3 nucleotides: TGCAGTGCTAGAGATCCGATGGACATTTCGAATCAGCCCCAGCATTTT.